This T cell receptor (beta chain) was obtained from a study of CD8 T cells in Susac syndrome. RNA was extracted with the RNeasy kit, and a quantity of about 0.45 to 1 ug was reverse transcribed using random hexamers. TCRdb ran MiXCR on the immunoSEQ multiplex PCR reads and lists one entry per CDR3 protein. The sample consists of approximately 200,000 distinct CDR3 sequences, approximately 90% of them appearing once. Source material: CD8+ T cells from PBMCs. The sequence was obtained from a human donor with multiple sclerosis.

As DNA, the CDR3 is TGTGCCAGCAGCCCGGTGGGCAGAAAGGGTCCTGAAGCTTTCTTT. Amino acids: CASSPVGRKGPEAFF. V usage is TRBV7-9 and J usage is TRBJ1-1; D is undetermined. The ends were cut back, 5 bases at V and 6 bases at J, with 19 bases in the middle. Germline V gene data show CDR1 as SEHNR and CDR2 as FQNEAQ (reference sequence). The CDR3 spans 15 residues.